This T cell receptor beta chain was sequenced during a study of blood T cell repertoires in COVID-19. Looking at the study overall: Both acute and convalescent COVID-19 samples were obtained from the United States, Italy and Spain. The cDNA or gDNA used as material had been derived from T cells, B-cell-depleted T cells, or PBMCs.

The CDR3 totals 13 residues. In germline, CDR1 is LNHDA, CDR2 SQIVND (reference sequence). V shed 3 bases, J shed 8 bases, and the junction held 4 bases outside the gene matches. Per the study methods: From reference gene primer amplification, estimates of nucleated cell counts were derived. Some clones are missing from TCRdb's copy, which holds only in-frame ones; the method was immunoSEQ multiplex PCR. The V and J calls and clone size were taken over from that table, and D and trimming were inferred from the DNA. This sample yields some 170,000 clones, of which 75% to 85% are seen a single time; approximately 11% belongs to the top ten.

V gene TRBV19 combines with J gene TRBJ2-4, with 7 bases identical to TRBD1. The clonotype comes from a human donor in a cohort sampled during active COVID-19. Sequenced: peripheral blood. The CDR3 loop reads CASSMTGRYIQYF. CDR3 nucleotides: TGTGCCAGTAGTATGACAGGGCGGTACATTCAGTACTTC.